The entry that follows covers one TCR beta chain sequence. This sample is part of a study of cytomegalovirus exposure and HLA in healthy donors. Overall study context: Most donors, about 77% of a few hundred genotyped, fell in the Caucasian-associated ancestry cluster.

V lost 0 bases and J lost 1, with 3 bases in between. The CDR3 length is 13 residues. The germline gives CDR1 KGHSH, CDR2 LQKENI. With 60 Vbeta and 13 Jbeta primers, the PCR was carried out. Produced via immunoSEQ multiplex PCR; TCRdb's table is partial and in-frame only. The sample carries 150,000 to 200,000 clones, roughly 84% recorded once. Each donor was healthy, and each was a bone marrow donor. J is TRBJ2-5 and V is TRBV18; D gene ambiguous. The TCR originated in a man aged 18 to 30 in good health and CMV-seronegative. Sequenced sample: PBMCs. The CDR3 spells CASSPPSQETQYF. The DNA of the CDR3 is TGTGCCAGCTCACCACCTAGCCAAGAGACCCAGTACTTC.